This T cell receptor beta chain was recovered during a study of blood T cell repertoires in COVID-19. Study summary: From T cells, B-cell-depleted T cells, or PBMCs came the material, which was cDNA or gDNA.

The CDR3 is made up of 15 amino acids. V shed 1 base and J shed 3 bases, with 12 bases lying between them. Per the germline V gene, CDR1 is ENHRY and CDR2 is SYGVKD. The protocol was immunoSEQ multiplex PCR, while the TCRdb copy is restricted to in-frame clones and leaves out a portion. The data contain tens of thousands of clones, about 91% of them singletons. The J gene is TRBJ1-1, the V gene TRBV10-3; D is perhaps TRBD1 (5 bases). The source is a human donor in a cohort sampled during active COVID-19. The sequenced sample consisted of peripheral blood. In DNA form, the CDR3 reads TGTGCCATCAGTGAGTGGGATAAGGGGCACACTGAAGCTTTCTTT. Protein: CAISEWDKGHTEAFF.